One and the same sample provided the 20 T cell receptor beta chains below, sequenced in a study of memory CD4+ T cells and cytomegalovirus serostatus (dated by TCRdb to about 2019). Library creation used the immunoSEQ multiplex PCR assay. In its TCRdb copy, this immuneACCESS table keeps in-frame sequences only and misses some clones. Where compared with another copy, unresolved V genes explain less than half of these, and the others have no known cause. A total of about 75,000 clones appear in this sample, 60% to 80% of them only once. Approximately 2.8% of the sample is taken by the ten largest. Single viable CD3+CD4+CD8-CD45RO+ cells were sorted as memory CD4+ T cells on a FACSAria II. The sequencing sample was made of memory CD4+ T cells from blood. These TCRs come from an adult in good health and CMV-seropositive.

Points on this clone: A much larger clone lies a single base off, so this may be a read error. The chain links TRBV7-2 to TRBJ1-1; D uncertain. CDR1 and CDR2 from the germline V gene are SGHTA and FQGNSA. The ends were cut back, 3 bases at V and 0 bases at J, with 5 bases in the middle. This CDR3 contains 13 residues. The CDR3 DNA reads TGTGCCAGCAGCTTCTCACTGAACACTGAAGCTTTCTTT. It translates to CASSFSLNTEAFF.

Only a few counts were recorded for this clone. This chain joins TRBV14 and TRBJ1-1; no reliable D call. The V gene lost 0 bases and the J gene lost 10 bases, with 12 bases spanning the gap. Per the germline V gene, CDR1 is SGHDN and CDR2 is FVKESK. This CDR3 spans 13 amino acids. The CDR3, as DNA: TGTGCCAGCAGCCAAGAGGAAGGGTTTGCAGCTTTCTTT. Protein: CASSQEEGFAAFF.

The chain is built from TRBV29-1 and TRBJ1-1; D perhaps matches TRBD1 (6 bases). CDR3 length equals 17 residues. CDR1 is SQVTM and CDR2 is ANQGSEA in the germline V gene. The germline V and J ends were trimmed by 3 bases and 5 bases, with 25 bases remaining between them. The CDR3, as DNA: TGCAGCGTTGAGGTAACAAAAGGCCCGGGGGCAGTAACTGAAGCTTTCTTT. Its protein product is CSVEVTKGPGAVTEAFF.

The rearrangement uses TRBV6-6 and TRBJ2-7; D is tentatively TRBD1 or TRBD2 (7 bases each). V was trimmed by 5 bases and J by 6 bases, leaving 14 bases between them. The CDR3 consists of 13 residues. The germline V gene encodes CDR1 MNHNY and CDR2 SVGAGI (reference sequence). CDR3 region: CASSQGGPGEQYV. The DNA of the CDR3 is TGTGCCAGCAGTCAGGGGGGGCCAGGCGAGCAGTACGTC.

The genes are TRBV7-2 and TRBJ2-4; D is ambiguous. V was clipped by 0 bases and J by 0 bases, with 9 bases between them. The CDR3 length is 16 residues. Looked up from germline, CDR1 is SGHTA and CDR2 is FQGNSA. Written as DNA, the CDR3 is TGTGCCAGCAGCTTAGCCCGGGCGGTAGCCAAAAACATTCAGTACTTC. This encodes CASSLARAVAKNIQYF.

V and J are TRBV28 and TRBJ2-7; tentatively, D is TRBD1 (5 bases). This CDR3 spans 16 amino acids. Looked up from germline, CDR1 is MDHEN and CDR2 is SYDVKM. Deletions cut 6 bases from V and 4 bases from J, with 22 bases between. CDR3 region: CASRNAGAPQVYEQYF. Here the CDR3 DNA reads TGTGCCAGCAGGAACGCTGGGGCACCACAGGTTTACGAGCAGTACTTC.

The rearrangement joins TRBV29-1 to TRBJ2-5, with D possibly matching TRBD1 (6 bases). Germline V CDR1 and CDR2: SQVTM, ANQGSEA. The CDR3 loop spans 15 amino acids. Trimming pared 1 base from V and 2 bases from J, leaving 14 bases between. CDR3 bases: TGCAGCGTTGAAGGTAAAGCAGGGACACAAGAGACCCAGTACTTC. Residues: CSVEGKAGTQETQYF.

The gene calls are TRBV27 and TRBJ1-1, with D perhaps TRBD1 (6 bases). Germline V lookup: CDR1 MNHEY, CDR2 SMNVEV (reference sequence). Trimming pared 3 bases from V and 7 bases from J, leaving 21 bases between. The CDR3 has 16 residues. CDR3 sequence: CASSFGRGKGSIEAFF. In nucleotides, the CDR3 is TGTGCCAGCAGTTTCGGGAGGGGGAAAGGTAGTATTGAAGCTTTCTTT.

A single count supports this clone. The genes are TRBV11-2 and TRBJ2-7; 7 bases match TRBD2. The V segment lost 5 bases and the J segment 5 bases; nucleotides outside the gene matches: 9. The germline V gene encodes CDR1 SGHAT and CDR2 FQNNGV. CDR3 length: 14 amino acids. CDR3 residues: CASSPLTGGDEQYV. CDR3 nucleotides: TGTGCCAGCAGCCCCCTGACGGGGGGAGACGAGCAGTACGTC.

This clone appeared a few times. The chain has TRBV28 and TRBJ1-2; D is uncertain. Trimming removed 4 bases at V and 0 bases at J, with 9 bases between. This CDR3 is 14 amino acids long. The germline CDR1 and CDR2 sequences are MDHEN and SYDVKM. CDR3 in amino acids: CASSSGGANYGYTF. In nucleotides, the CDR3 is TGTGCCAGCAGTTCGGGAGGCGCTAACTATGGCTACACCTTC.

The chain carries TRBV19 and TRBJ2-7; possible D gene TRBD1, 6 bases. CDR3 length: 12 amino acids. Germline V CDR1 and CDR2: LNHDA, SQIVND (reference sequence). With 10 bases removed from V and 3 bases from J, the gap between germline ends came to 13 bases. The CDR3 is CAKKTGYYEQYV. The CDR3 DNA is TGTGCCAAGAAAACAGGGTACTACGAGCAGTACGTC.

This rearrangement joins TRBV5-8 to TRBJ1-5, with D uncertain. CDR1 is SGHTS, CDR2 YDEGEE, per germline. V was pared by 4 bases and J by 5 bases, with 10 bases between. The CDR3 contains 13 residues. CDR3 amino acids: CASSTGRYQPQHF. The DNA for the CDR3 is TGTGCCAGCAGCACCGGCAGATATCAGCCCCAGCATTTT.

The chain is built from TRBV7-2 and TRBJ1-3; D call uncertain. V was trimmed by 2 bases and J by 0 bases, leaving 8 bases between them. Germline V gene data show CDR1 as SGHTA and CDR2 as FQGNSA. The CDR3 spans 15 residues. For the CDR3, the DNA is TGTGCCAGCAGCTTACTATTTGGCTCTGGAAACACCATATATTTT. Its translation: CASSLLFGSGNTIYF.

This clone has only a few counts. The rearrangement links TRBV7-9 to TRBJ1-2; 7 bases match TRBD1. J gave up 6 bases and V 2 bases, and 6 bases lay outside the gene matches. The CDR3 totals 14 residues. Germline V lookup: CDR1 SEHNR, CDR2 FQNEAQ (reference sequence). DNA of the CDR3: TGTGCCAGCAGCTTACTACAGGGGAGCCATGGCTACACCTTC. Its protein product is CASSLLQGSHGYTF.

The sample holds a few counts of this clone. The J gene is TRBJ1-1, the V gene TRBV20-1, with unresolved D. Per germline, CDR1 DFQATT and CDR2 SNEGSKA (reference sequence). Trimming left V 3 bases short and J 6 bases short, with 8 bases between. This CDR3 spans 11 amino acids. The CDR3 sequence: CSASMGPEAFF. In nucleotides, the CDR3 is TGCAGTGCTAGCATGGGCCCTGAAGCTTTCTTT.

The V gene is TRBV6-5, the J gene TRBJ2-6, with unresolved D. With 4 bases removed from V and 0 bases from J, the gap between germline ends came to 7 bases. The CDR3 runs to 15 residues. CDR1 is MNHEY, CDR2 SVGAGI, per germline. In nucleotides, the CDR3 is TGTGCCAGCAGTTTCCTGTTCTCTGGGGCCAACGTCCTGACTTTC. It codes for CASSFLFSGANVLTF.

The chain employs TRBV10-3 and TRBJ1-1; D might be TRBD1 (5 bases). Germline values: CDR1 ENHRY, CDR2 SYGVKD. Trimming removed 3 bases at V and 3 bases at J, with 5 bases between. The CDR3 extends over 12 amino acids. CDR3 residues: CAISDRDTEAFF. CDR3 DNA: TGTGCCATCAGTGACAGGGACACTGAAGCTTTCTTT.

The chain is built from TRBV27 and TRBJ1-1; the match to TRBD1 covers 8 bases. Per the germline V gene, CDR1 is MNHEY and CDR2 is SMNVEV (reference sequence). The CDR3 is made up of 17 amino acids. The V and J ends lost 0 bases and 4 bases, in that order; junction bases with no gene match: 10. CDR3 region: CASSLSPKQGGGTEAFF. CDR3 coding DNA: TGTGCCAGCAGTTTATCGCCAAAACAGGGGGGTGGCACTGAAGCTTTCTTT.

The rearrangement joins TRBV18 to TRBJ1-5, with TRBD1 matching 8 bases. This CDR3 is built from 14 residues. The ends lost 6 bases at V and 4 bases at J; junction bases unmatched: 5. Per the germline V gene, CDR1 is KGHSH and CDR2 is LQKENI. As DNA, the CDR3 is TGTGCCAGCTCGCAGGGACAGGAAAATCAGCCCCAGCATTTT. Protein sequence: CASSQGQENQPQHF.

The rearrangement links TRBV5-6 to TRBJ2-5; unclear D gene. Germline V CDR1 and CDR2: SGHDT, YYEEEE. CDR3 length: 14 amino acids. V gave up 1 base and J gave up 5 bases, with 12 bases separating them. CDR3 DNA: TGTGCCAGCAGCTTGTGGGCTTCTCGGGAGACCCAGTACTTC. Its protein is CASSLWASRETQYF.